This T cell receptor (beta chain) was identified in a study of T cell repertoires in ileal Crohn's disease. Looking at the study overall: Operated complications were stricturing disease (roughly 60%) and penetrating disease (about 40%).

Germline CDR1 LGHNT, CDR2 FRNRAP. The CDR3 is 15 residues long. Trimming removed 1 base at V and 0 bases at J, with 7 bases between. Study observations and caveats: Compared with non-smokers, active smokers at surgery showed more clonal expansions.

A single count supports this clone. Its cognate antigen is unknown. Using immunoSEQ multiplex PCR, the repertoire was profiled, and TCRdb retains in-frame clones only, with some absent. The repertoire holds about 16,000 clones, with 80% to 90% as singletons. The TCR comes from an adult with Crohn's disease. The chain carries TRBV12-5 and TRBJ2-1; D ambiguous. Sequencing input: ileal tissue. The CDR3 loop is CASGLAVSSYNEQFF. Here the CDR3 DNA reads TGTGCTAGTGGTTTGGCCGTCAGCTCCTACAATGAGCAGTTCTTC.